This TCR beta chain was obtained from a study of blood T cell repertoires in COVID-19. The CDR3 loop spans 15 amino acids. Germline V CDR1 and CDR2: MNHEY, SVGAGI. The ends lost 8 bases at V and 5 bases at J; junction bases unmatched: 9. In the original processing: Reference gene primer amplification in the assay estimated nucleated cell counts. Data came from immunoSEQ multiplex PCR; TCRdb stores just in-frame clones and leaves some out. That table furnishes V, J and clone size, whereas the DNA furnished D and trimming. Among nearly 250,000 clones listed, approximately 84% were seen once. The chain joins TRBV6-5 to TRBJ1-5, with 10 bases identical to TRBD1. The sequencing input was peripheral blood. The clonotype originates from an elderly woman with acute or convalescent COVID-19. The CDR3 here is CASQTGTGDYQPQHF. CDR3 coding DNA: TGTGCCAGCCAAACCGGGACAGGGGACTATCAGCCCCAGCATTTT.